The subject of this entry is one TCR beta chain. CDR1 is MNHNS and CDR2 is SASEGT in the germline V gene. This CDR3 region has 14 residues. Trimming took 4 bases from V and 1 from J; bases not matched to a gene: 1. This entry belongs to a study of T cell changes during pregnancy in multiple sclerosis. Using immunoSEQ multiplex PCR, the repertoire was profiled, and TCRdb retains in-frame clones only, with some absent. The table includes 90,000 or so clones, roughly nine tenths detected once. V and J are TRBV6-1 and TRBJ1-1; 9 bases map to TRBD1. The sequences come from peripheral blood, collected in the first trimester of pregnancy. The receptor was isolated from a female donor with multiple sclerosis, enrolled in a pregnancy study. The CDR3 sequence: CASSATGGNTEAFF. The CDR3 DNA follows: TGTGCCAGCAGTGCGACAGGGGGGAACACTGAAGCTTTCTTT.